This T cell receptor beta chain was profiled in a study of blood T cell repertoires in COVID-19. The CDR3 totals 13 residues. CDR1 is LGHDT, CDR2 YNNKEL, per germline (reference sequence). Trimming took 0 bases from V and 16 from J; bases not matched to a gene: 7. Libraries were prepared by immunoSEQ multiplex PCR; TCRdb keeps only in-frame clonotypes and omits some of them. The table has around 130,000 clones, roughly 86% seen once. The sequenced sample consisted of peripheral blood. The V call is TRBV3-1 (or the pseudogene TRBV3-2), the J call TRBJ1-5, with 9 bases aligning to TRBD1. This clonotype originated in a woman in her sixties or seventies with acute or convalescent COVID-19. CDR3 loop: CASSQDGTGLIHF. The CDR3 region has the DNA TGTGCCAGCAGCCAAGATGGGACAGGGTTGATACATTTT.